What follows are 2 T cell receptor beta chains derived from one specimen sequenced in a study of T cell responses to AZD1222 COVID-19 vaccine. Generated by immunoSEQ multiplex PCR, the TCRdb table keeps only in-frame clones and is missing some. Altogether roughly 170,000 clones are present, around 90% being singletons, with the ten largest covering 2.5% to 3%. This specimen was peripheral blood, taken on day 0 of AZD1222 vaccination. All receptors come from an adult in good health.

The V and J genes are TRBV9 and TRBJ1-1; D unresolved. CDR1 and CDR2 from the germline V gene are SGDLS and YYNGEE. V was shortened by 0 bases and J by 7 bases, with 16 bases between the two germline ends. The CDR3 extends over 15 amino acids. The CDR3 coding sequence is TGTGCCAGCAGCGTAGCTTCCACGGCAGGACTTGAAGCTTTCTTT. It yields the protein CASSVASTAGLEAFF.

In its sample, this clone was seen once. The chain joins TRBV2 to TRBJ1-3, with 9 bases matching TRBD1. Germline CDR1 is SNHLY and CDR2 is FYNNEI. After removal of 6 bases from V and 4 bases from J, the junction contained 7 bases not matched to a gene. The CDR3 is made up of 15 amino acids. CDR3 residues: CASSPTGGGGNTIYF. The DNA of the CDR3 is TGTGCCAGCAGCCCTACAGGGGGCGGCGGAAACACCATATATTTT.